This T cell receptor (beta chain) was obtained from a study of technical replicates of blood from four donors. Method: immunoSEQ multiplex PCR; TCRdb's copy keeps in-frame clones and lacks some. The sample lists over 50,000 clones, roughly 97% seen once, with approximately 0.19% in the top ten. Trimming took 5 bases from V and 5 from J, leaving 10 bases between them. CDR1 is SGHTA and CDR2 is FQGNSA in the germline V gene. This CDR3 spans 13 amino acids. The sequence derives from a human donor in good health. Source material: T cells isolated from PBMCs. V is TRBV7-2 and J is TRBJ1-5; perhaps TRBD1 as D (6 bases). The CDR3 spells CASSIQGDQPQHF. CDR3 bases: TGTGCCAGCAGCATACAGGGAGATCAGCCCCAGCATTTT.